This record covers a single T cell receptor beta chain. Seattle's enrolled individuals joined amid active infection and were then monitored longitudinally. This sample was included in a study of blood T cell repertoires in COVID-19. Study-level background: The study drew acute and convalescent COVID-19 samples from the United States, Italy and Spain. PBMCs, B-cell-depleted T cells, or T cells provided the cDNA or gDNA that made up the material.

In the original processing: Counts of nucleated cells, estimated from reference gene primer amplification, were obtained. The table came from immunoSEQ multiplex PCR; TCRdb's copy has only in-frame clones and leaves some out. The D gene and trimming were derived from the DNA, and the V and J assignments and clone size from that table. The data show about 200,000 clones, 88% seen once. The CDR3 covers 15 residues. Germline V gene data show CDR1 as MDHEN and CDR2 as SYDVKM. V lost 3 bases to trimming and J lost 6 bases, with 15 bases between them. The origin of this receptor is a man aged 45-65 years with COVID-19, enrolled during active disease. The sequencing sample was made of peripheral blood. The chain has TRBV28 and TRBJ1-5, with D possibly matching TRBD1 (5 bases). The CDR3 region has the DNA TGTGCCAGCAGTTTGGCTTTTGGCGGGACTCAGCCCCAGCATTTT. Translating it yields CASSLAFGGTQPQHF.